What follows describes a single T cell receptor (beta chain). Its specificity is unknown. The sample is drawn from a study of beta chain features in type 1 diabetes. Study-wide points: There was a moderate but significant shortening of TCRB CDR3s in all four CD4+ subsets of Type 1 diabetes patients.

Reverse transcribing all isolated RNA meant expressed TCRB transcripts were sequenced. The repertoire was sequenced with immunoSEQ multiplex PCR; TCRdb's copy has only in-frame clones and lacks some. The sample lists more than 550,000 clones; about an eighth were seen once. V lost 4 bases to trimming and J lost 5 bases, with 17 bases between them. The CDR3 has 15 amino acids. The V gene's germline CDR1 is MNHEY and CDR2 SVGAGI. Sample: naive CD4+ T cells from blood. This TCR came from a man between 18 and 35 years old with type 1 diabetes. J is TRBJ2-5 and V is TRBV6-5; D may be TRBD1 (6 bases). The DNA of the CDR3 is TGTGCCAGCAGTTCCCGACAGGCCAAAGGGGAGACCCAGTACTTC. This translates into CASSSRQAKGETQYF.